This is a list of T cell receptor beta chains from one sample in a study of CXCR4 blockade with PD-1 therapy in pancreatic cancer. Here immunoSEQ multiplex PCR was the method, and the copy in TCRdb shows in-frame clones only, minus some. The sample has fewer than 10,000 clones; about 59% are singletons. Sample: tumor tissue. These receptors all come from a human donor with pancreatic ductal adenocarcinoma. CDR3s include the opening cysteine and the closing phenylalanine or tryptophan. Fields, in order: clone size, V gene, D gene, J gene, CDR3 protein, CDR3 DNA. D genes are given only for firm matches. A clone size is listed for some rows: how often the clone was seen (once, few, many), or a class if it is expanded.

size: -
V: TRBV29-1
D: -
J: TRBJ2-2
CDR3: CSWTGNTGELFF
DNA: TGCAGCTGGACGGGGAACACCGGGGAGCTGTTTTTT

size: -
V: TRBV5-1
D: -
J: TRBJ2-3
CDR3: CASSRWGGPTDTQYF
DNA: TGCGCCAGCAGCAGGTGGGGCGGGCCCACAGATACGCAGTATTTT

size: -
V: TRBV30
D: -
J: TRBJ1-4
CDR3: CAWSVRSTWGEKLFF
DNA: TGTGCCTGGAGTGTACGGTCGACCTGGGGTGAAAAACTGTTTTTT

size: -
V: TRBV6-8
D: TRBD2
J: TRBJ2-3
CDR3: CASIGGGSTDTQYF
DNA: TGTGCCAGCATCGGCGGGGGGTCTACAGATACGCAGTATTTT

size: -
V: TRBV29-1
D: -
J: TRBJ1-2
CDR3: CSVVDTRYGYTF
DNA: TGCAGCGTTGTAGACACTCGCTATGGCTACACCTTC

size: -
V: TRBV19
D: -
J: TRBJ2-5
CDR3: CASSTGKGRQETQYF
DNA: TGTGCCAGTAGTACGGGGAAAGGGCGCCAGGAGACCCAGTACTTC

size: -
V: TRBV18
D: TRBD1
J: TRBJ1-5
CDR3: CASSPQGAQPQHF
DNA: TGTGCCAGCTCACCACAGGGGGCCCAGCCCCAGCATTTT

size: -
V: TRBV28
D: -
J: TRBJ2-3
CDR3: CASSLSRVSTDTQYF
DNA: TGTGCCAGCAGTTTATCCCGGGTCAGCACAGATACGCAGTATTTT

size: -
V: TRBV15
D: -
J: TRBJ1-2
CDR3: CATSRDGRNYDYTF
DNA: TGTGCCACCAGCAGAGATGGGAGAAACTATGACTACACCTTC

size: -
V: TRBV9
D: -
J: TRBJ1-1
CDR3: CASSVGTNTEAFF
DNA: TGTGCCAGCAGCGTCGGGACGAACACTGAAGCTTTCTTT

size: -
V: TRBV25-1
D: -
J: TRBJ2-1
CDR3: CASSEYGTGLGEQFF
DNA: TGTGCCAGCAGTGAATATGGGACTGGCCTCGGTGAGCAGTTCTTC

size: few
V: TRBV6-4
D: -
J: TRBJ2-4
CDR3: CASAEGVSAKNIQYF
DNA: TGTGCCAGCGCAGAGGGGGTGTCAGCCAAAAACATTCAGTACTTC

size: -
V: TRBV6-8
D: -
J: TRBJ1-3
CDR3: CASSYRNGDLLSENTIYF
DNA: TGTGCCAGCAGTTACCGGAATGGGGACTTACTTAGCGAAAACACCATATATTTT

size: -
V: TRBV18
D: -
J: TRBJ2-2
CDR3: CASSFVLVGTGELFF
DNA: TGTGCCAGCTCATTCGTGCTGGTTGGCACCGGGGAGCTGTTTTTT

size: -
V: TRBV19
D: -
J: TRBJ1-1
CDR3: CASSIASPIALGAFF
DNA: TGTGCCAGTAGTATAGCCTCGCCCATCGCCTTGGGAGCTTTCTTT